This T cell receptor (beta chain) is from a study of response to subunit inactivated influenza vaccine. Whole-study findings and limits: The study's authors posited that every seasonal influenza vaccination enlists few new T cells.

J gave up 3 bases and V 6 bases, and 6 bases lay outside the gene matches. The CDR3 spans 14 residues. Germline V lookup: CDR1 DFQATT, CDR2 SNEGSKA (reference sequence). In the case of this clonotype: Its antigen is as yet unknown.

TCRdb analysed the RT-PCR reads with MiXCR anew, one entry per CDR3 protein. The repertoire includes roughly 180,000 distinct CDR3 sequences, about 9% of them detected once, and roughly a tenth sits in the top ten. The TCR originated in a man aged 50 to 59 who received an inactivated influenza vaccine. The chain couples TRBV20-1 to TRBJ1-3, with 9 nucleotides matching TRBD1. The sample in question was non-naive T cells sorted from PBMCs, obtained on the day of vaccination. The CDR3 coding sequence is TGCAGTGCCTGGACAGGGGCAGGTGGAAACACCATATATTTT. Its protein product is CSAWTGAGGNTIYF.